The subject of this entry is one TCR beta chain. A second about 6 to 12 cycle PCR used barcoded and J-beta primers. TCRdb ran MiXCR on the 5' RACE reads and lists one entry per CDR3 protein. This table holds hundreds of thousands of distinct CDR3 sequences, around 48% found once. The sample originates from a study of blood T cells in healthy people across ages. Across the study: Roughly one uniquely barcoded beta molecule per two T cells was captured.

The CDR3 extends over 18 amino acids. CDR1 SGHDT and CDR2 YYEEEE come from the germline V gene. Trimming removed 0 bases from V and 0 bases from J, with 16 bases in between. The J gene is TRBJ2-4, the V gene TRBV5-6; D is possibly TRBD1 (6 bases). This TCR was recovered from a man aged 25-40 years in good health. Sequenced input: blood. The CDR3 DNA is TGTGCCAGCAGCTTGGGGTTCCAGGGGACCCTAGCCAAAAACATTCAGTACTTC. Protein: CASSLGFQGTLAKNIQYF.